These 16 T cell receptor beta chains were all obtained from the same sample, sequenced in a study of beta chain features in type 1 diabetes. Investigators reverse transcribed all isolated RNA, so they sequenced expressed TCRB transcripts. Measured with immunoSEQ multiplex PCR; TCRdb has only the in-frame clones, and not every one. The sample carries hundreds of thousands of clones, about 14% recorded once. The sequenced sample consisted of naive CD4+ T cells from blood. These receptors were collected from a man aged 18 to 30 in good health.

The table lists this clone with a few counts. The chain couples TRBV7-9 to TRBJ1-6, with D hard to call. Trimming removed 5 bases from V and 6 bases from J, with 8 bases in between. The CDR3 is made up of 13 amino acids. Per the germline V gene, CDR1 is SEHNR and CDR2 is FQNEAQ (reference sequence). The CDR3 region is CASSTSLNSPLHF. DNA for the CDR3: TGTGCCAGCAGCACAAGTCTTAATTCACCCCTCCACTTT.

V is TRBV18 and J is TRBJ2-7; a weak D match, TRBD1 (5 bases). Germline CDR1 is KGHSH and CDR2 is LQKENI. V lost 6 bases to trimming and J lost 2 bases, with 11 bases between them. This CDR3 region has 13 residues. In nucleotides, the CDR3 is TGTGCCAGCTCTTCGACAGTCACCTACGAGCAGTACTTC. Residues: CASSSTVTYEQYF.

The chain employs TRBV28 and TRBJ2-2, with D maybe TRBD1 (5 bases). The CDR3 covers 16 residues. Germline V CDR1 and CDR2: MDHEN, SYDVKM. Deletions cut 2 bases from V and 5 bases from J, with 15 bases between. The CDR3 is CASSLIARTPTGELFF. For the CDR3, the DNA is TGTGCCAGCAGTTTAATCGCTCGGACACCAACCGGGGAGCTGTTTTTT.

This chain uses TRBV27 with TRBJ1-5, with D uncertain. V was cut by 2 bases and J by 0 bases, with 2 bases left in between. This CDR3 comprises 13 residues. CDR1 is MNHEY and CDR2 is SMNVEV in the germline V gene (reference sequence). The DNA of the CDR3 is TGTGCCAGCAGTTTAGATAGCAATCAGCCCCAGCATTTT. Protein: CASSLDSNQPQHF.

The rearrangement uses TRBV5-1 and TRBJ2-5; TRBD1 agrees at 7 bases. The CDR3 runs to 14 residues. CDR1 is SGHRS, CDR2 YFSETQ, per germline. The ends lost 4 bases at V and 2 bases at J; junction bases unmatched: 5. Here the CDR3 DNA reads TGCGCCAGCAGCCTTCCGGGACAGCAAGAGACCCAGTACTTC. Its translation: CASSLPGQQETQYF.

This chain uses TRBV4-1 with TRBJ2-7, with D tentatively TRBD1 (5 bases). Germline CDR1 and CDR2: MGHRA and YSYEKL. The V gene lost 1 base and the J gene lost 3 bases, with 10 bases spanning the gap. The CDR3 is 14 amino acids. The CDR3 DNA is TGCGCCAGCAGCCAAGTTCAGGGCAGCTACGAGCAGTACTTC. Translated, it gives CASSQVQGSYEQYF.

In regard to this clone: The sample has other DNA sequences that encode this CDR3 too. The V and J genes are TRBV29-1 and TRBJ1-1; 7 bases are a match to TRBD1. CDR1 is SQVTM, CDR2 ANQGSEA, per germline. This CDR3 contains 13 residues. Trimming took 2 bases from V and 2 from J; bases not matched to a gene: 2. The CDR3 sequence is CSVERQGNTEAFF. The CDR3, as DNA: TGCAGCGTTGAACGACAGGGAAACACTGAAGCTTTCTTT. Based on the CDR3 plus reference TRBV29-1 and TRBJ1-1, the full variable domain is SAVISQKPSRDICQRGTSLTIQCQVDSQVTMMFWYRQQPGQSLTLIATANQGSEATYESGFVIDKFPISRPNLTFSTLTVSNMSPEDSSIYLCSVERQGNTEAFFGQGTRLTVV.

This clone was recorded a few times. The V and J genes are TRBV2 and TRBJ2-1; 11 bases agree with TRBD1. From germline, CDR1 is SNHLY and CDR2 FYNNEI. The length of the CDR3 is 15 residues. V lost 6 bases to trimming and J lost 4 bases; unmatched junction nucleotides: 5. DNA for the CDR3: TGTGCCAGCAGGGCGGGGACAGGGGGATACAATGAGCAGTTCTTC. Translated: CASRAGTGGYNEQFF.

As DNA, the CDR3 is TGTGCCAGCAGTTTAGGAGGATATCCTCAGCCCCAGCATTTT. Residues: CASSLGGYPQPQHF. The chain couples TRBV28 to TRBJ1-5; D gene ambiguous. CDR1 and CDR2 from the germline V gene are MDHEN and SYDVKM. CDR3 length: 14 amino acids. V was clipped by 2 bases and J by 6 bases, with 11 bases between them.

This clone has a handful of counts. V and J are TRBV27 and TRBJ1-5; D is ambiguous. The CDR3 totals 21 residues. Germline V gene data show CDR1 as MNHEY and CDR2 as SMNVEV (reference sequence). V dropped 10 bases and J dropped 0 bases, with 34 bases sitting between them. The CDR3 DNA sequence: TGTGCCAAAGGGATCCGGATGGACGTCCCTCACCCCGCTTATAGCAATCAGCCCCAGCATTTT. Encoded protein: CAKGIRMDVPHPAYSNQPQHF.

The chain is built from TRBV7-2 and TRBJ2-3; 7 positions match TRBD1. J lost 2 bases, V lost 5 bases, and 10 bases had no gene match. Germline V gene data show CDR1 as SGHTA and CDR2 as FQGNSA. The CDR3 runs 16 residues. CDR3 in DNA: TGTGCCAGCAGCCCAATGAGGGGGCTTCCCACAGATACGCAGTATTTT. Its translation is CASSPMRGLPTDTQYF.

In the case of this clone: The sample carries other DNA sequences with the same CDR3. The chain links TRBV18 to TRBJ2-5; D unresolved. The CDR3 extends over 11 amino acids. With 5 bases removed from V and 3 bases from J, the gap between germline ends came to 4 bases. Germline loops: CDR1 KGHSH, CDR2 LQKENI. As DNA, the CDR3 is TGTGCCAGCTCATCCGAAGAGACCCAGTACTTC. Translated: CASSSEETQYF.

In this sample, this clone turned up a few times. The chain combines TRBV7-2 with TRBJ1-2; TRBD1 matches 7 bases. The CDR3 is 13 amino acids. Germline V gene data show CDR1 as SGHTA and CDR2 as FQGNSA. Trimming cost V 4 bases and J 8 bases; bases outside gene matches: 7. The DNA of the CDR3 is TGTGCCAGCAGCTCGACAGGGAGCAGGGGCTACACCTTC. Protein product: CASSSTGSRGYTF.

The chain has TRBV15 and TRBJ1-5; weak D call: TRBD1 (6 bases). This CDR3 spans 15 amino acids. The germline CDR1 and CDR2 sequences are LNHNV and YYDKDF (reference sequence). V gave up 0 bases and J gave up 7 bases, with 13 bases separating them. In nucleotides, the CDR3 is TGTGCCACCAGCAGAGATCAGGGGTGGGGCCAGCCCCAGCATTTT. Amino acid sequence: CATSRDQGWGQPQHF. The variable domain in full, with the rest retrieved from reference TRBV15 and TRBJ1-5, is DAMVIQNPRYQVTQFGKPVTLSCSQTLNHNVMYWYQQKSSQAPKLLFHYYDKDFNNEADTPDNFQSRRPNTSFCFLDIRSPGLGDTAMYLCATSRDQGWGQPQHFGDGTRLSIL.

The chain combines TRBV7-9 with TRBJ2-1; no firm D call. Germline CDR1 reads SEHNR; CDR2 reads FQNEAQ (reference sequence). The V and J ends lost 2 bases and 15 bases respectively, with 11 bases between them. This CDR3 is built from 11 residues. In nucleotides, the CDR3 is TGTGCCAGCAGCTTACGAGAACGGCCGTTCTTC. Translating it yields CASSLRERPFF.

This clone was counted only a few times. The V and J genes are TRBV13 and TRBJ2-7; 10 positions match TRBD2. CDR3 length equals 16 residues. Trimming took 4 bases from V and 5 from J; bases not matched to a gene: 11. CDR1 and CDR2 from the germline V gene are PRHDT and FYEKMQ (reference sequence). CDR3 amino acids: CASSSRYSGGPHEQYF. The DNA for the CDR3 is TGTGCCAGCAGCTCGAGATATAGCGGGGGGCCCCACGAGCAGTACTTC.